The clone carrying this T cell receptor beta chain appeared once. The V gene's germline CDR1 is LNHDA and CDR2 SQIVND (reference sequence). This CDR3 comprises 15 residues. Trimming at V came to 4 bases and at J to 6 bases, leaving 8 bases not matched to a gene. This sample is drawn from a study of blood T cell repertoires in COVID-19. Study information: Acute-phase and convalescent COVID-19 samples originated in the United States, Italy and Spain. From T cells, B-cell-depleted T cells, or PBMCs came the material, which was cDNA or gDNA.

Authors' analysis steps: Amplifying reference gene primers gave estimates of nucleated cell counts. The table came from immunoSEQ multiplex PCR; TCRdb's copy has only in-frame clones and leaves some out. V, J and clone size reflect that table, while D and trimming were determined from the DNA. The sample has 150,000 to 200,000 clones; around nine tenths are singletons. The sequence was obtained from a man aged 70-80 years with active or convalescent COVID-19. V usage is TRBV19 and J usage is TRBJ2-1, with 8 bases that match TRBD1. Sequenced: peripheral blood. This CDR3 is CASSTRTGMGNEQFF. CDR3 nucleotide sequence: TGTGCCAGTAGTACCCGGACAGGGATGGGCAATGAGCAGTTCTTC.